Listed below are T cell receptor beta chains from one sample, sequenced in a study of T cells after yellow fever vaccination. TCRdb redid the calling of the 5' RACE reads with MiXCR, one entry per CDR3 protein. The profile shows approximately 120,000 distinct CDR3 sequences, under 8% of them singletons. This sample comprised CD4+ T cells sorted from PBMCs, obtained around 10 days after the first yellow fever vaccination. Every receptor here comes from a man aged 18-30 years who received the YFV17D yellow fever vaccine. CDR3s include the opening cysteine and the closing phenylalanine or tryptophan. Each record gives: J gene, clone size, V gene, D gene, CDR3 protein, CDR3 DNA. The D gene is left open where the match is weak. Clone size is given for some rows only: seen once, a few or many times, or a class if the clone is expanded.

j_call: TRBJ2-3
clone_size: many
v_call: TRBV7-3
d_call: TRBD2
cdr3_aa: CASSLFGGAEGTDTQYF
cdr3_nt: TGTGCCAGCAGCTTATTCGGGGGGGCAGAAGGCACAGATACGCAGTATTTT

j_call: TRBJ2-2
clone_size: many
v_call: TRBV20-1
d_call: TRBD1
cdr3_aa: CSARDLMVGRGRTGELFF
cdr3_nt: TGCAGTGCTAGAGATCTTATGGTTGGAAGGGGGCGGACCGGGGAGCTGTTTTTT

j_call: TRBJ2-3
clone_size: -
v_call: TRBV20-1
d_call: -
cdr3_aa: CSARERAVWTDTQYF
cdr3_nt: TGCAGTGCTAGAGAGCGGGCTGTGTGGACAGATACGCAGTATTTT

j_call: TRBJ2-7
clone_size: -
v_call: TRBV6-1
d_call: -
cdr3_aa: CASSTDLRGEQYF
cdr3_nt: TGTGCCAGCAGTACAGACCTCCGGGGGGAGCAGTACTTC

j_call: TRBJ1-3
clone_size: many
v_call: TRBV5-6
d_call: -
cdr3_aa: CASSLADRAGNTIYF
cdr3_nt: TGTGCCAGCAGCTTGGCGGACAGAGCTGGAAACACCATATATTTT

j_call: TRBJ1-2
clone_size: many
v_call: TRBV12-3/TRBV12-4
d_call: TRBD1
cdr3_aa: CASSLVQGDYGYTF
cdr3_nt: TGTGCCAGCAGTTTGGTTCAGGGGGACTATGGCTACACCTTC

j_call: TRBJ2-2
clone_size: many
v_call: TRBV24-1
d_call: TRBD2
cdr3_aa: CATSVTKRGNTGELFF
cdr3_nt: TGTGCCACCAGTGTTACTAAGCGGGGGAACACCGGGGAGCTGTTTTTT

j_call: TRBJ2-3
clone_size: few
v_call: TRBV11-2
d_call: TRBD2
cdr3_aa: CASSLVALAGAGPDTQYF
cdr3_nt: TGTGCCAGCAGCTTAGTAGCCCTAGCGGGGGCCGGCCCAGATACGCAGTATTTT

j_call: TRBJ2-1
clone_size: few
v_call: TRBV7-6
d_call: TRBD2
cdr3_aa: CASSRSGGPPSMDEQFF
cdr3_nt: TGTGCCAGCAGCCGTAGCGGGGGGCCTCCCTCGATGGATGAGCAGTTCTTC

j_call: TRBJ2-1
clone_size: many
v_call: TRBV20-1
d_call: -
cdr3_aa: CSASRGAGRYNEQFF
cdr3_nt: TGCAGTGCTAGTCGGGGGGCGGGTAGATACAATGAGCAGTTCTTC

j_call: TRBJ2-1
clone_size: many
v_call: TRBV11-2
d_call: -
cdr3_aa: CASSHTQGRAYNEQFF
cdr3_nt: TGTGCCAGCAGCCATACCCAGGGGCGAGCGTACAATGAGCAGTTCTTC

j_call: TRBJ1-6
clone_size: many
v_call: TRBV5-4
d_call: -
cdr3_aa: CASSLDNSPLHF
cdr3_nt: TGTGCCAGCAGCTTGGACAATTCACCCCTCCACTTT

j_call: TRBJ1-1
clone_size: many
v_call: TRBV18
d_call: TRBD1
cdr3_aa: CASWDRENTEAFF
cdr3_nt: TGTGCCAGCTGGGACAGGGAAAACACTGAAGCTTTCTTT